This passage covers 15 T cell receptor beta chains from one sample sequenced in a study of blood T cell repertoires in COVID-19. The method was immunoSEQ multiplex PCR; TCRdb's version includes in-frame clones alone and lacks a portion of them. The sample carries around 210,000 clones, around four fifths recorded once. Sequencing input: peripheral blood. These receptors all come from a man aged 60-69 years with COVID-19, enrolled during active disease.

The chain links TRBV6-5 to TRBJ1-2, with a possible D match to TRBD1 (6 bases). CDR3 size: 14 residues. CDR1 and CDR2 (germline): MNHEY, SVGAGI. Trimming took off 6 bases at V and 0 bases at J, with 11 bases between the two ends. CDR3 sequence reads: CASRDSQPNYGYTF. CDR3 in DNA: TGTGCCAGCAGGGACAGTCAGCCTAACTATGGCTACACCTTC.

The chain is built from TRBV5-1 and TRBJ2-1; tentative D call: TRBD1 (5 bases). Trimming shortened V by 4 bases and J by 0 bases, and 11 bases separated the two germline ends. This CDR3 is built from 15 residues. Germline V gives CDR1 SGHRS, CDR2 YFSETQ. The CDR3 sequence: CASSRTGFSYNEQFF. The CDR3 DNA reads TGCGCCAGCAGCCGAACAGGTTTCTCCTACAATGAGCAGTTCTTC. Using reference TRBV5-1 and TRBJ2-1 for the parts outside the CDR3, the full variable domain is KAGVTQTPRYLIKTRGQQVTLSCSPISGHRSVSWYQQTPGQGLQFLFEYFSETQRNKGNFPGRFSGRQFSNSRSEMNVSTLELGDSALYLCASSRTGFSYNEQFFGPGTRLTVL.

A single count supports this clone. As DNA, the CDR3 is TGTGCCAGCAGTGAATCCGGCGAAGCGGTGACTTTATACAATGAGCAGTTCTTC. This gives the protein CASSESGEAVTLYNEQFF. This chain joins TRBV25-1 and TRBJ2-1; possibly TRBD2 for D (5 bases). The CDR3 is 18 amino acids. Germline CDR1 MGHDK, CDR2 SYGVNS. The V and J ends lost 1 base and 4 bases respectively, with 20 bases between them.

This CDR3 is CSVDRDSYVSDTQYF. CDR3 in DNA: TGCAGCGTTGATCGAGACTCCTATGTATCAGATACGCAGTATTTT. J is TRBJ2-3 and V is TRBV29-1; D ambiguous. The CDR3 loop spans 15 amino acids. CDR1 is SQVTM, CDR2 ANQGSEA, per germline. V was pared by 3 bases and J by 4 bases, with 17 bases between.

The rearrangement links TRBV7-2 to TRBJ1-1; no reliable D call. The CDR3 has 15 amino acids. V was shortened by 2 bases and J by 0 bases, with 10 bases between the two germline ends. Germline CDR1 reads SGHTA; CDR2 reads FQGNSA. The chain's CDR3 is CASSLLHNMNTEAFF. The DNA for the CDR3 is TGTGCCAGCAGCTTATTGCACAACATGAACACTGAAGCTTTCTTT.

This sequence joins TRBV7-2 and TRBJ2-1; D is uncertain. The ends were cut back, 5 bases at V and 8 bases at J, with 7 bases in the middle. Germline lookup yields CDR1 SGHTA and CDR2 FQGNSA. This CDR3 is built from 11 residues. Here the CDR3 DNA reads TGTGCCAGCAGCCAGAAATATGAGCAGTTCTTC. Translation: CASSQKYEQFF.

The V call is TRBV25-1, the J call TRBJ2-7; D call uncertain. The germline V gene has CDR1 MGHDK and CDR2 SYGVNS. The CDR3 runs to 11 residues. Trimming left V 5 bases short and J 3 bases short, with 5 bases between. The CDR3 DNA reads TGTGCCAGCAGTACTTACTACGAGCAGTACTTC. It codes for CASSTYYEQYF.

This clone was detected a few times. The chain carries TRBV28 and TRBJ1-4; D is undetermined. The CDR3 spans 14 residues. From germline, CDR1 is MDHEN and CDR2 SYDVKM. The germline V and J ends were trimmed by 2 bases and 3 bases, with 7 bases remaining between them. CDR3 nucleotides: TGTGCCAGCAGTTTAAGCGTGGCTAATGAAAAACTGTTTTTT. Encoded protein: CASSLSVANEKLFF.

This sequence joins TRBV7-3 and TRBJ1-2; the D gene is possibly TRBD1 (5 bases). Trimming removed 5 bases from V and 7 bases from J, with 14 bases in between. CDR1 and CDR2 from the germline V gene are SGHTA and FQGTGA. The CDR3 is made up of 13 amino acids. The CDR3 nucleotides are TGTGCCAGCAGCCCCGGGGGGGAAGGTGGCTACACCTTC. It yields the protein CASSPGGEGGYTF.

This rearrangement joins TRBV7-2 to TRBJ2-3, with 7 bases that match TRBD2. V trimming: 6 bases; J trimming: 5 bases; junction bases outside the gene matches: 11. The V gene's germline CDR1 is SGHTA and CDR2 FQGNSA. The CDR3 contains 15 residues. CDR3 DNA sequence: TGTGCCAGCAGTCTGAACGCGGGAGCGGGAGATACGCAGTATTTT. It translates to CASSLNAGAGDTQYF.

The CDR3 coding sequence is TGTGCCGGCGGGGGTACCGGCAATCAGCCCCAGCATTTT. Its protein product is CAGGGTGNQPQHF. The rearrangement links TRBV19 to TRBJ1-5; the D gene is possibly TRBD1 (5 bases). Trimming stripped 11 bases from V and 2 bases from J, with 13 bases between. Germline CDR1 LNHDA, CDR2 SQIVND (reference sequence). The CDR3 is 13 amino acids.

The chain couples TRBV27 to TRBJ1-2; 9 bases line up with TRBD1. Germline CDR1 reads MNHEY; CDR2 reads SMNVEV (reference sequence). V lost 6 bases, J lost 4 bases, and 3 bases stayed unmatched. CDR3 length: 13 amino acids. The CDR3 DNA is TGTGCCAGCAGGGGGACAGGGATCTATGGCTACACCTTC. It is translated as CASRGTGIYGYTF.

The chain recombines TRBV6-4 with TRBJ1-2; 8 positions match TRBD1. Germline CDR1 MRHNA, CDR2 SNTAGT. The CDR3 length is 16 residues. V lost 4 bases and J lost 5; bases outside the gene matches: 12. CDR3 DNA: TGTGCCAGCAGTGCCGATTCCGGGACAGGCATGTATGGCTACACCTTC. Protein product: CASSADSGTGMYGYTF.

The V call is TRBV28, the J call TRBJ1-2; D gene unclear. This CDR3 spans 14 amino acids. Trimming stripped 6 bases from V and 2 bases from J, with 13 bases between. Per germline, CDR1 MDHEN and CDR2 SYDVKM. Here the CDR3 reads CASSPEGANYGYTF. The CDR3 DNA reads as TGTGCCAGCAGCCCAGAGGGAGCCAACTATGGCTACACCTTC.

The chain has TRBV4-2 and TRBJ2-1, with TRBD2 identical over 11 bases. The CDR3 covers 15 residues. Germline V CDR1 and CDR2: LGHNA, YNFKEQ. V shed 4 bases and J 6 bases; nucleotides not matched to a gene: 5. The CDR3 loop reads CASSLLGTSGNEQFF. In DNA, the CDR3 is TGTGCCAGCAGCCTTCTAGGGACTAGCGGCAATGAGCAGTTCTTC.